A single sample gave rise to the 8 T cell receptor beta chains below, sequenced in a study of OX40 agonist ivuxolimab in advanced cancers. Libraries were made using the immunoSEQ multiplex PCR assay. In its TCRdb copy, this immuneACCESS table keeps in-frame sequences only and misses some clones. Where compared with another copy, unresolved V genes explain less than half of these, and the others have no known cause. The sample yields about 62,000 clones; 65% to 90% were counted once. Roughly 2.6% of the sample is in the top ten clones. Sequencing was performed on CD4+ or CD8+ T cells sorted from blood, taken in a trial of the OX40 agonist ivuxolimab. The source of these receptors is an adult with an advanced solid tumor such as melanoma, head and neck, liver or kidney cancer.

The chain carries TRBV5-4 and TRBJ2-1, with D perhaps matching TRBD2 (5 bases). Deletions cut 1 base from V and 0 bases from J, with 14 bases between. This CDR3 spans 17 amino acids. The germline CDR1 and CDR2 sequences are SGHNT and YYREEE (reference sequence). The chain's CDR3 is CASSLLSGYSSYNEQFF. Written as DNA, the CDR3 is TGTGCCAGCAGCTTGCTCAGCGGATATAGCTCCTACAATGAGCAGTTCTTC.

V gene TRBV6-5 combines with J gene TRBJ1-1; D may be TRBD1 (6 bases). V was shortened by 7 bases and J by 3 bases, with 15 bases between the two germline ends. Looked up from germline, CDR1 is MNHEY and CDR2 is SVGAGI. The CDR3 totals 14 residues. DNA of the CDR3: TGTGCCAGCACCAAAAACAGGGTGGACACTGAAGCTTTCTTT. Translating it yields CASTKNRVDTEAFF.

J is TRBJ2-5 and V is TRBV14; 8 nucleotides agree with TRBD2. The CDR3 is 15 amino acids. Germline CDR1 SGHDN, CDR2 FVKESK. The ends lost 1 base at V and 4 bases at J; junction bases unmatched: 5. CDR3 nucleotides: TGTGCCAGCAGCCAAGTTCTAGCGGGTAGAGAGACCCAGTACTTC. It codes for CASSQVLAGRETQYF.

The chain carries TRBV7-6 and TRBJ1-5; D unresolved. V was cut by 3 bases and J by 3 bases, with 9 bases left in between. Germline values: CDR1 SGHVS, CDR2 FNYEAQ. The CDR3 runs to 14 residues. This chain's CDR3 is CASSLAEINQPQHF. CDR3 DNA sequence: TGTGCCAGCAGCTTGGCCGAAATCAATCAGCCCCAGCATTTT.

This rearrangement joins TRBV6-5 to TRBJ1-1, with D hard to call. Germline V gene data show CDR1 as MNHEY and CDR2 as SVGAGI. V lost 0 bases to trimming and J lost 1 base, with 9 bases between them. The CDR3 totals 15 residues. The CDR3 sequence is CASSYSSAGNTEAFF. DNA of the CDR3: TGTGCCAGCAGTTACTCGAGTGCGGGGAACACTGAAGCTTTCTTT.

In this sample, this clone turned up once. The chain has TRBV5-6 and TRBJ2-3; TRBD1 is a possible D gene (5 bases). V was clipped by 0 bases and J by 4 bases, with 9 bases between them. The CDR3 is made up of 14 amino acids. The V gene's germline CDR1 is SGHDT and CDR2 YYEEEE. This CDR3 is CASSLVRVADTQYF. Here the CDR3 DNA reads TGTGCCAGCAGCTTGGTCAGGGTGGCAGATACGCAGTATTTT.

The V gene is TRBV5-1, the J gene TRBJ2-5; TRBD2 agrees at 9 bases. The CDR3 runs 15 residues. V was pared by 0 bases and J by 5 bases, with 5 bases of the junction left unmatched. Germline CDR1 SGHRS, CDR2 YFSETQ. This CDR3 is CASSLGLAGDETQYF. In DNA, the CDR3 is TGCGCCAGCAGCTTGGGATTAGCGGGGGATGAGACCCAGTACTTC.

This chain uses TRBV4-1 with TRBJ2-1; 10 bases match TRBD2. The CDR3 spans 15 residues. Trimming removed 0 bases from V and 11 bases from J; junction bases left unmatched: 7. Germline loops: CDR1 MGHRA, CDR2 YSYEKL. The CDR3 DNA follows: TGCGCCAGCAGCCAAGACGAGCGGGGGGGCTCTAAGCAGTTCTTC. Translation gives CASSQDERGGSKQFF.